This T cell receptor beta chain was retrieved from a study of cytomegalovirus exposure and HLA in healthy donors. At the level of the study: A previous analysis identified more than 100 million unique TCR beta sequences derived from around 180 million T cells. Study-level results: Later work associated fewer than 20,000 TCR beta sequences with HLA alleles at 0.05 false discovery rate.

This clone was counted a few times. Antigen unknown. The germline V gene encodes CDR1 MNHNS and CDR2 SASEGT. V was clipped by 2 bases and J by 7 bases; unmatched bases: 10. This CDR3 has 16 residues. Primers included in the PCR were 60 Vbeta and 13 Jbeta primers. Method: immunoSEQ multiplex PCR; TCRdb's copy keeps in-frame clones and lacks some. The sample lists 150,000 to 200,000 clones, about 80% occurring once. This sequence was found in a man in his forties in good health and CMV-seronegative. The chain couples TRBV6-1 to TRBJ2-1; TRBD2 matches at 8 bases. The sample taken for sequencing was PBMCs. CDR3 in amino acids: CASSEIGSGSENEQFF. The CDR3 DNA is TGTGCCAGCAGTGAAATAGGAAGCGGGAGTGAGAATGAGCAGTTCTTC.